Each of the 15 T cell receptor beta chains below was sequenced from the same sample in a study of shared clonotypes between healthy human individuals. The data were produced by immunoSEQ multiplex PCR, yet TCRdb's version contains in-frame clones alone and is incomplete. The sample yields more than 900,000 clones, around 82% seen once. Sequenced material: memory CD4+ T cells from PBMCs. Subset indicated: CD45RA-negative fraction. Receptors were obtained from a man aged 18 to 30 in good health. Some clones in this sample may be carry-over from other donors' samples.

The chain joins TRBV5-1 to TRBJ2-2; 7 bases align to TRBD1. Germline V CDR1 and CDR2: SGHRS, YFSETQ. Unmatched junction bases numbered 5, after V lost 0 bases and J lost 6 bases. This CDR3 is 15 amino acids long. CDR3 protein: CASSLEGQGAGELFF. CDR3 DNA sequence: TGCGCCAGCAGCTTGGAAGGGCAGGGGGCCGGGGAGCTGTTTTTT.

This clone was picked up a small number of times. The chain links TRBV6-1 to TRBJ2-3; tentatively, D is TRBD2 (5 bases). This CDR3 has 14 residues. In germline, CDR1 is MNHNS, CDR2 SASEGT. V was pared by 2 bases and J by 6 bases, with 12 bases between. This CDR3 reads CASSEWERADTQYF. DNA of the CDR3: TGTGCCAGCAGTGAATGGGAGAGGGCGGATACGCAGTATTTT.

This clone showed up just a few times. Other DNA variants within this sample encode the same CDR3. The rearrangement uses TRBV18 and TRBJ1-1; D remains unclear. CDR1 KGHSH and CDR2 LQKENI come from the germline V gene. The CDR3 is 13 residues long. V lost 2 bases to trimming and J lost 5 bases, with 9 bases between them. Written as DNA, the CDR3 is TGTGCCAGCTCACCAGGGAAAAGTACTGAAGCTTTCTTT. Translated: CASSPGKSTEAFF. Supplemented by reference TRBV18 and TRBJ1-1, the full variable domain reads NAGVMQNPRHLVRRRGQEARLRCSPMKGHSHVYWYRQLPEEGLKFMVYLQKENIIDESGMPKERFSAEFPKEGPSILRIQQVVRGDSAAYFCASSPGKSTEAFFGQGTRLTVV.

This clone was recorded only once. V and J are TRBV5-1 and TRBJ2-3; D is tentatively TRBD1 or TRBD2 (5 bases each). CDR3 size: 16 residues. Per the germline V gene, CDR1 is SGHRS and CDR2 is YFSETQ. V lost 0 bases and J lost 0, with 11 bases in between. The CDR3 DNA sequence: TGCGCCAGCAGCTTGGCTCGGGACCTTAGCACAGATACGCAGTATTTT. Its translation is CASSLARDLSTDTQYF.

The chain links TRBV4-1 to TRBJ1-4, with D uncertain. Between the trimmed V and J ends, which lost 1 base and 7 bases, there was a span of 10 bases. Germline-derived CDR1 and CDR2 are MGHRA and YSYEKL. The CDR3 consists of 14 residues. The CDR3 sequence: CASSQGRFSEKLFF. The CDR3 nucleotides are TGCGCCAGCAGCCAAGGGAGGTTTTCTGAAAAACTGTTTTTT.

The chain uses TRBV19 and TRBJ2-7, with 8 nucleotides matching TRBD1. Unmatched junction bases numbered 7, after V lost 4 bases and J lost 2 bases. Looked up from germline, CDR1 is LNHDA and CDR2 is SQIVND (reference sequence). The CDR3 has 15 amino acids. The CDR3 loop reads CASSSQGARTYEQYF. The CDR3, as DNA: TGTGCCAGTAGTAGCCAGGGGGCCAGGACCTACGAGCAGTACTTC.

The genes are TRBV4-1 and TRBJ2-1; 7 bases map to TRBD1. The CDR3 is 16 amino acids. Germline values: CDR1 MGHRA, CDR2 YSYEKL. Unmatched junction bases numbered 12, after V lost 0 bases and J lost 10 bases. In nucleotides, the CDR3 is TGCGCCAGCAGCCAAGATCCGGGACAGAGGGTCAAAGAGCAGTTCTTC. This codes for CASSQDPGQRVKEQFF.

In DNA form, the CDR3 reads TGCGCCAGCAGCTTGGCCGTGGGCGGCTACAATGAGCAGTTCTTC. Its protein is CASSLAVGGYNEQFF. The V and J genes are TRBV5-1 and TRBJ2-1, with D uncertain. Germline CDR1 is SGHRS and CDR2 is YFSETQ. The V end lost 0 bases, the J end lost 3 bases, and 10 bases lay between the germline ends. CDR3 length: 15 residues.

The J gene is TRBJ2-3, the V gene TRBV5-1; tentatively, D is TRBD1 (5 bases). In germline, CDR1 is SGHRS, CDR2 YFSETQ. V gave up 6 bases and J gave up 4 bases, with 18 bases separating them. The CDR3 is 15 residues long. The CDR3 nucleotides are TGCGCCAGCAACCAAAGGTCTGGGGCGGCAGATACGCAGTATTTT. This gives the protein CASNQRSGAADTQYF.

The chain joins TRBV7-3 to TRBJ1-1, with 9 bases that match TRBD1. Germline V CDR1 and CDR2: SGHTA, FQGTGA. The CDR3 extends over 13 amino acids. V lost 1 base and J lost 8; bases outside the gene matches: 2. The CDR3 sequence is CASSLNRGREAFF. The CDR3 DNA sequence: TGTGCCAGCAGCTTAAACAGGGGGCGCGAAGCTTTCTTT.

V gene TRBV29-1 combines with J gene TRBJ2-3; 8 positions match TRBD1. CDR1 and CDR2 (germline): SQVTM, ANQGSEA. J lost 6 bases, V lost 4 bases, and 3 bases had no gene match. The CDR3 is made up of 12 amino acids. CDR3 coding DNA: TGCAGCGTTGCGCAGGGGGCTGATACGCAGTATTTT. Translation: CSVAQGADTQYF.

This rearrangement joins TRBV2 to TRBJ2-1; 9 bases map to TRBD2. The junction had 3 bases not matched to a gene; V was cut back by 5 bases and J by 4 bases. CDR3 size: 14 residues. Germline V gene sequence: CDR1 SNHLY, CDR2 FYNNEI. The CDR3 coding sequence is TGTGCCAGCAGTCGGACTAGCGTTTACAATGAGCAGTTCTTC. Protein sequence: CASSRTSVYNEQFF.

The genes are TRBV19 and TRBJ2-7; D gene unclear. Trimming pared 2 bases from V and 3 bases from J, leaving 11 bases between. The length of the CDR3 is 14 residues. The germline V gene encodes CDR1 LNHDA and CDR2 SQIVND (reference sequence). This chain's CDR3 is CASSIQVFDYEQYF. CDR3 in DNA: TGTGCCAGTAGTATACAGGTTTTCGACTACGAGCAGTACTTC.

V gene TRBV9 combines with J gene TRBJ2-3; TRBD2 might be the D (5 bases). Germline V CDR1 and CDR2: SGDLS, YYNGEE. The CDR3 covers 15 residues. V was trimmed by 4 bases and J by 3 bases, leaving 15 bases between them. CDR3 residues: CASSQPGRGTDTQYF. The CDR3 coding sequence is TGTGCCAGCAGCCAACCGGGCCGAGGGACAGATACGCAGTATTTT.

The chain couples TRBV5-1 to TRBJ2-1; 8 bases map to TRBD2. The V gene end was trimmed by 4 bases and the J gene end by 2 bases; junction bases not matched to a gene: 5. CDR3 length: 15 amino acids. Germline V gene data show CDR1 as SGHRS and CDR2 as YFSETQ. The CDR3 DNA follows: TGCGCCAGCAGCGTTCGGGAGGGCCCCTACAATGAGCAGTTCTTC. This gives the protein CASSVREGPYNEQFF.